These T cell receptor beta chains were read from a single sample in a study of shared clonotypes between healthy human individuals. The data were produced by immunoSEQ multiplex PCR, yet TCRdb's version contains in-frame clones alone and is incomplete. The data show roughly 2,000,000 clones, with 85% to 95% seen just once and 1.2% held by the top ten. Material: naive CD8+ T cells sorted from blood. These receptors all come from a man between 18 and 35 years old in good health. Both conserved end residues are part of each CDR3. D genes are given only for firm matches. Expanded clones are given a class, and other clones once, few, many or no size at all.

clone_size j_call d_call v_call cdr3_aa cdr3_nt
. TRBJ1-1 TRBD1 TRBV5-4 CASRATGTANTEAFF TGTGCCAGCAGGGCAACCGGGACAGCCAACACTGAAGCTTTCTTT
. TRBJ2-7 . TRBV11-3 CASSLDYGYEQYF TGTGCCAGCAGCTTAGATTACGGGTACGAGCAGTACTTC
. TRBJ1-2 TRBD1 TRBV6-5 CASSYSEGQNYGYTF TGTGCCAGCAGTTACTCAGAGGGACAGAACTATGGCTACACCTTC
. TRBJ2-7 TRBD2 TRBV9 CASSPSGGSYEQYF TGTGCCAGCAGCCCCAGCGGGGGGTCCTACGAGCAGTACTTC
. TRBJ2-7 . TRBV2 CASSEAYVSRISYEQYF TGTGCCAGCAGTGAAGCTTACGTGTCCAGGATATCCTACGAGCAGTACTTC
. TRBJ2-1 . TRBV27 CASSLFVGGNSYNEQFF TGTGCCAGCAGTTTATTCGTCGGCGGGAACTCCTACAATGAGCAGTTCTTC
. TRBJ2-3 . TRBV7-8 CASSSGHENTDTQYF TGTGCCAGCAGCTCGGGACACGAGAACACAGATACGCAGTATTTT
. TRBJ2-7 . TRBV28 CASSLLQAYEQYF TGTGCCAGCAGTTTACTACAGGCCTACGAGCAGTACTTC
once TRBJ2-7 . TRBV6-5 CASSYSTSALYEQYF TGTGCCAGCAGTTACTCGACGTCAGCCCTCTACGAGCAGTACTTC
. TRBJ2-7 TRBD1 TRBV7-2 CASTFYTGGYEQYF TGTGCCAGCACCTTTTATACAGGGGGCTACGAGCAGTACTTC
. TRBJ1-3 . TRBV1 CTSRETGDSGNTIYF TGCACCAGCAGAGAGACGGGGGACTCTGGAAACACCATATATTTT
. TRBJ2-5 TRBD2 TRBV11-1 CASSSQTSGGPGETQYF TGTGCCAGCAGTTCTCAGACTAGCGGGGGGCCGGGAGAGACCCAGTACTTC
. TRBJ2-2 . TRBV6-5 CASGGRTGELFF TGTGCCAGCGGGGGCCGAACCGGGGAGCTGTTTTTT
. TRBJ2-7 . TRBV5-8 CASRFSGAVYYEQYF TGTGCCAGCAGGTTTTCAGGGGCCGTATACTACGAGCAGTACTTC
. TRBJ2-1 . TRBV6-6 CASSNRLGDNDEQFF TGTGCCAGCAGTAACCGCCTGGGGGACAATGATGAGCAGTTCTTC
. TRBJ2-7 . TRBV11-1 CASSTLEAGYEQYF TGTGCCAGCAGCACCCTCGAAGCCGGTTACGAGCAGTACTTC
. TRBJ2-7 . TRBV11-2 CASSFLAPEQYF TGTGCCAGCAGCTTCCTAGCACCCGAGCAGTACTTC
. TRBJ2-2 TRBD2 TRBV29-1 CSVVKSGREGTGELFF TGCAGCGTTGTAAAAAGCGGGAGGGAAGGCACCGGGGAGCTGTTTTTT
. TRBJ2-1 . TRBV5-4 CASSLGAGPNEQFF TGTGCCAGCAGCTTGGGCGCAGGGCCAAATGAGCAGTTCTTC
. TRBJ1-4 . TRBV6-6 CASPVMDDATNEKLFF TGTGCCAGCCCAGTAATGGATGATGCAACTAATGAAAAACTGTTTTTT
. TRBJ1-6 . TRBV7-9 CASSSAPGHSNSPLHF TGTGCCAGCAGCTCCGCACCGGGACACTCTAATTCACCCCTCCACTTT
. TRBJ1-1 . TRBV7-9 CASNGDNWGTEAFF TGTGCCAGCAATGGGGATAATTGGGGCACTGAAGCTTTCTTT
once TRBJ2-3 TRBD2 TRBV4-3 CASSQSGGETDTQYF TGCGCCAGCAGCCAATCGGGGGGGGAAACAGATACGCAGTATTTT
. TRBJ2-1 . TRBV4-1 CASSQVQGHYNEQFF TGCGCCAGCAGCCAAGTCCAGGGGCACTACAATGAGCAGTTCTTC
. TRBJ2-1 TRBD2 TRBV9 CASSVGGEQFF TGTGCCAGCAGCGTGGGAGGGGAGCAGTTCTTC